What follows are 30 T cell receptor beta chains derived from one specimen sequenced in a study of Ad26.COV2.S vaccination and SARS-CoV-2 variants. Here immunoSEQ multiplex PCR was the method, and the copy in TCRdb shows in-frame clones only, minus some. Of around 94,000 clones in the sample, around 80% were seen once. The specimen comprised peripheral blood, sampled after recovery from COVID-19. These receptors came from a human donor who had recovered from COVID-19.

The chain employs TRBV25-1 and TRBJ2-1, with TRBD1 as a possible D gene (5 bases). Germline V lookup: CDR1 MGHDK, CDR2 SYGVNS. This CDR3 region has 11 residues. Deletions cut 8 bases from V and 9 bases from J, with 11 bases between. The CDR3, as DNA: TGTGCCAGCCTCCAGGGTTTTGAGCAGTTCTTC. Protein sequence: CASLQGFEQFF.

The chain carries TRBV2 and TRBJ1-1; no clear D gene. Germline CDR1 and CDR2: SNHLY and FYNNEI. The CDR3 runs to 13 residues. V lost 5 bases and J lost 5, with 12 bases in between. CDR3 coding DNA: TGTGCCAGCAGTATCGATGGGGTAACTGAAGCTTTCTTT. This gives the protein CASSIDGVTEAFF.

The chain combines TRBV7-2 with TRBJ1-1, with D unclear. The V gene lost 2 bases and the J gene lost 0 bases, with 4 bases spanning the gap. Germline CDR1 is SGHTA and CDR2 is FQGNSA. The CDR3 covers 13 residues. CDR3 residues: CASSLPVNTEAFF. CDR3 in DNA: TGTGCCAGCAGCTTACCGGTGAACACTGAAGCTTTCTTT.

This clone was seen a handful of times. The V and J genes are TRBV27 and TRBJ2-3; unclear D gene. The V end lost 2 bases, the J end lost 2 bases, and 8 bases lay between the germline ends. The CDR3 length is 14 residues. CDR1 and CDR2 from the germline V gene are MNHEY and SMNVEV (reference sequence). Written as DNA, the CDR3 is TGTGCCAGCAGTTTACAGGCCTTCACAGATACGCAGTATTTT. As protein: CASSLQAFTDTQYF.

This clone was picked up a small number of times. This chain links TRBV5-1 with TRBJ2-7; 9 bases agree with TRBD1. The V segment lost 5 bases and the J segment 3 bases; nucleotides outside the gene matches: 3. The germline V gene has CDR1 SGHRS and CDR2 YFSETQ. The CDR3 totals 13 residues. The CDR3 DNA sequence: TGCGCCAGCAGATCGGGACAGGGCTACGAGCAGTACTTC. Amino acid sequence: CASRSGQGYEQYF.

This chain uses TRBV2 with TRBJ2-7; the D is unclear. Germline V gives CDR1 SNHLY, CDR2 FYNNEI. Trimming cost V 6 bases and J 2 bases, with 5 bases left between them. The CDR3 consists of 11 residues. The CDR3 DNA sequence: TGTGCCAGCAGCGGAGCCTACGAGCAGTACTTC. Amino acids: CASSGAYEQYF.

This chain joins TRBV11-1 and TRBJ1-1; D remains ambiguous. The V end lost 5 bases, the J end lost 0 bases, and 10 bases lay between the germline ends. Germline CDR1 is SGHAT and CDR2 is FQDESV (reference sequence). The CDR3 is 14 residues long. CDR3 sequence (DNA): TGTGCCAGCAGCCTAAGACTCATGAACACTGAAGCTTTCTTT. Amino acids: CASSLRLMNTEAFF.

V gene TRBV10-1 combines with J gene TRBJ2-7, with 9 bases lining up with TRBD1. Germline CDR1 WNHNN, CDR2 SYGVQD (reference sequence). V was clipped by 6 bases and J by 6 bases; unmatched bases: 6. The CDR3 is made up of 13 amino acids. Written as DNA, the CDR3 is TGCGCCAGCAGCCGGGACAGGGTCTCCGAGCAGTACTTC. It codes for CASSRDRVSEQYF.

The chain employs TRBV11-3 and TRBJ1-1; D uncertain. The germline V gene has CDR1 SGHNT and CDR2 YENEEA. The CDR3 totals 13 residues. Trimming took off 0 bases at V and 4 bases at J, with 6 bases between the two ends. This CDR3 is CASSLDSGTEAFF. Written as DNA, the CDR3 is TGTGCCAGCAGCTTAGATTCTGGCACTGAAGCTTTCTTT.

V gene TRBV28 combines with J gene TRBJ2-7; TRBD2 agrees at 11 bases. This CDR3 contains 15 residues. CDR1 is MDHEN and CDR2 is SYDVKM in the germline V gene. The V and J ends lost 6 bases and 3 bases, in that order; junction bases with no gene match: 7. CDR3 DNA sequence: TGTGCCAGCAGACCCGGGACTAGCGGTTACTACGAGCAGTACTTC. It translates to CASRPGTSGYYEQYF.

V usage is TRBV13 and J usage is TRBJ2-2, with D tentatively TRBD1 (6 bases). The CDR3 totals 15 residues. The germline CDR1 and CDR2 sequences are PRHDT and FYEKMQ (reference sequence). Deletions cut 3 bases from V and 4 bases from J, with 12 bases between. CDR3 residues: CASSFGQGLTGELFF. The CDR3 DNA follows: TGTGCCAGCAGCTTCGGTCAGGGGCTCACCGGGGAGCTGTTTTTT.

The rearrangement links TRBV2 to TRBJ1-1; no firm D call. The CDR3 is 13 residues long. Germline CDR1 SNHLY, CDR2 FYNNEI. V was pared by 8 bases and J by 2 bases, with 12 bases between. The CDR3, as DNA: TGTGCCAGCCCGATGGAGGGTAACACTGAAGCTTTCTTT. This translates into CASPMEGNTEAFF.

CDR3 DNA: TGTGCCAGCAGCACACCTCAGGGTATCGGAGAGACCCAGTACTTC. This codes for CASSTPQGIGETQYF. The chain combines TRBV6-5 with TRBJ2-5; weak D call: TRBD1 (5 bases). This CDR3 contains 15 residues. Germline-derived CDR1 and CDR2 are MNHEY and SVGAGI. Deletions cut 6 bases from V and 4 bases from J, with 18 bases between.

The gene calls are TRBV28 and TRBJ2-3, with D tentatively TRBD2 (6 bases). This CDR3 is 16 amino acids long. V was shortened by 4 bases and J by 0 bases, with 14 bases between the two germline ends. CDR1 is MDHEN and CDR2 is SYDVKM in the germline V gene. CDR3 sequence reads: CASSSTSSRSTDTQYF. Written as DNA, the CDR3 is TGTGCCAGCAGTTCAACTAGCTCTCGGAGCACAGATACGCAGTATTTT.

The gene calls are TRBV28 and TRBJ2-7, with 8 bases identical to TRBD1. V was clipped by 4 bases and J by 9 bases; unmatched bases: 17. Germline loops: CDR1 MDHEN, CDR2 SYDVKM. The CDR3 sequence is 16 residues long. The DNA of the CDR3 is TGTGCCAGCAGTTCGGCAGGACAGGGAATACCATTCGGGCAGTACTTC. Translating it yields CASSSAGQGIPFGQYF.

This clone appeared a few times. V is TRBV27 and J is TRBJ2-5; 10 bases match TRBD1. This CDR3 has 15 residues. Germline trimming cut 5 bases from V and 5 bases from J; bases unmatched to any gene: 8. CDR1 MNHEY and CDR2 SMNVEV come from the germline V gene (reference sequence). The CDR3 reads CASSPMTGGHETQYF. CDR3 DNA: TGTGCCAGCAGTCCGATGACAGGGGGCCACGAGACCCAGTACTTC.

The J gene is TRBJ1-3, the V gene TRBV5-1; D is perhaps TRBD1 (6 bases). Germline CDR1 and CDR2: SGHRS and YFSETQ. This CDR3 spans 15 amino acids. The V and J ends lost 0 bases and 4 bases respectively, with 11 bases between them. In DNA, the CDR3 is TGCGCCAGCAGCTTGGCCGGGCAGGGGGGAAACACCATATATTTT. This encodes CASSLAGQGGNTIYF.

The chain has TRBV4-3 and TRBJ1-2, with D possibly TRBD1 on 5 matching bases. CDR1 LGHNA and CDR2 YSLEER come from the germline V gene. Trimming took 0 bases from V and 3 from J, leaving 8 bases between them. The CDR3 extends over 14 amino acids. The CDR3 spells CASSQDGTHYGYTF. CDR3 coding DNA: TGCGCCAGCAGCCAAGATGGGACGCACTATGGCTACACCTTC.

The rearrangement uses TRBV6-5 and TRBJ1-5; tentatively, D is TRBD1 (5 bases). Trimming shortened V by 6 bases and J by 6 bases, and 15 bases separated the two germline ends. This CDR3 spans 14 amino acids. Germline-derived CDR1 and CDR2 are MNHEY and SVGAGI. The DNA of the CDR3 is TGTGCCAGCAGGGGGGGAACCCTAGGTCAGCCCCAGCATTTT. It translates to CASRGGTLGQPQHF.

The chain carries TRBV29-1 and TRBJ1-5, with no clear D. Looked up from germline, CDR1 is SQVTM and CDR2 is ANQGSEA. Trimming stripped 5 bases from V and 0 bases from J, with 5 bases between. The CDR3 covers 12 residues. CDR3 in DNA: TGCAGCGTTTCCAGTAGCAATCAGCCCCAGCATTTT. Its translation: CSVSSSNQPQHF.

The chain carries TRBV7-2 and TRBJ1-5; D is uncertain. The ends were cut back, 1 base at V and 4 bases at J, with 8 bases in the middle. The CDR3 loop spans 14 amino acids. The germline gives CDR1 SGHTA, CDR2 FQGNSA. The CDR3 protein is CASSLVPENQPQHF. The DNA for the CDR3 is TGTGCCAGCAGCTTAGTCCCAGAGAATCAGCCCCAGCATTTT.

The chain links TRBV30 to TRBJ1-1; the D is unclear. The CDR3 runs 12 residues. V gave up 1 base and J gave up 2 bases, with 5 bases separating them. The germline gives CDR1 GTSNPN, CDR2 SVGIG (reference sequence). This CDR3 reads CAWSGSNTEAFF. The CDR3 DNA is TGTGCCTGGAGTGGTTCTAACACTGAAGCTTTCTTT.

The chain recombines TRBV10-2 with TRBJ2-5; D not resolved. Deletions cut 4 bases from V and 5 bases from J, with 11 bases between. Germline CDR1 reads WSHSY; CDR2 reads SAAADI. This CDR3 has 13 amino acids. CDR3 protein: CASSGPIKETQYF. The CDR3 DNA reads TGCGCCAGCAGTGGGCCGATTAAGGAGACCCAGTACTTC.

V and J are TRBV2 and TRBJ2-7; the match to TRBD1 covers 8 bases. The V segment lost 9 bases and the J segment 6 bases; nucleotides outside the gene matches: 13. Germline V gene data show CDR1 as SNHLY and CDR2 as FYNNEI. The CDR3 spans 14 residues. CDR3 residues: CASGRRDRSSEQYF. Written as DNA, the CDR3 is TGTGCCAGTGGTAGACGGGACAGGTCTAGCGAGCAGTACTTC.

The chain employs TRBV5-4 and TRBJ1-1; 7 bases line up with TRBD1. CDR1 SGHNT and CDR2 YYREEE come from the germline V gene (reference sequence). The length of the CDR3 is 14 residues. Trimming at V came to 1 base and at J to 0 bases, leaving 0 bases not matched to a gene. The CDR3 sequence: CASSLQGVNTEAFF. Here the CDR3 DNA reads TGTGCCAGCAGCTTGCAGGGGGTGAACACTGAAGCTTTCTTT.

This chain uses TRBV4-2 with TRBJ1-3; possible D gene TRBD1, 5 bases. V lost 4 bases to trimming and J lost 3 bases, with 16 bases between them. The CDR3 sequence is 16 residues long. Germline V gene lookup returns CDR1 LGHNA and CDR2 YNFKEQ. The CDR3 DNA follows: TGTGCCAGCAGCCGAACTCCCGGGGCAAATGGAAACACCATATATTTT. This sequence encodes CASSRTPGANGNTIYF.

This chain links TRBV4-3 with TRBJ2-3; TRBD1 or TRBD2 may be the D gene (5 bases each). V was clipped by 5 bases and J by 4 bases, with 10 bases between them. Looked up from germline, CDR1 is LGHNA and CDR2 is YSLEER. The length of the CDR3 is 13 residues. The CDR3 nucleotides are TGCGCCAGCAGCTTTGGGGGTCCAGATACGCAGTATTTT. It yields the protein CASSFGGPDTQYF.

The V and J genes are TRBV7-3 and TRBJ2-3; no reliable D call. Germline-derived CDR1 and CDR2 are SGHTA and FQGTGA. The CDR3 consists of 13 residues. Trimming removed 1 base at V and 6 bases at J, with 8 bases between. The chain's CDR3 is CASSLNQRDTQYF. In DNA form, the CDR3 reads TGTGCCAGCAGCTTAAATCAGCGCGATACGCAGTATTTT.

J is TRBJ2-3 and V is TRBV4-1; maybe TRBD2 (6 bases). Germline V gene data show CDR1 as MGHRA and CDR2 as YSYEKL. Trimming removed 0 bases from V and 7 bases from J, with 20 bases in between. The CDR3 has 17 amino acids. The CDR3 coding sequence is TGCGCCAGCAGCCAAGATCTCAGGGTTCGGAGGGAATATACGCAGTATTTT. It yields the protein CASSQDLRVRREYTQYF.

The chain joins TRBV18 to TRBJ1-1; D remains unclear. Trimming stripped 3 bases from V and 1 base from J, with 6 bases between. The germline V gene encodes CDR1 KGHSH and CDR2 LQKENI. This CDR3 spans 13 amino acids. CDR3 residues: CASSPPANTEAFF. For the CDR3, the DNA is TGTGCCAGCTCACCCCCGGCGAACACTGAAGCTTTCTTT. Supplemented by reference TRBV18 and TRBJ1-1, the full variable domain reads NAGVMQNPRHLVRRRGQEARLRCSPMKGHSHVYWYRQLPEEGLKFMVYLQKENIIDESGMPKERFSAEFPKEGPSILRIQQVVRGDSAAYFCASSPPANTEAFFGQGTRLTVV.